This TCR beta chain was captured in a study of regulatory T cells in long-lasting Graves disease. Study context: In persistent Graves' disease, antithyroid drugs had been taken for over 5 years and TSH receptor antibodies stayed positive.

The length of the CDR3 is 14 residues. Trimming cost V 6 bases and J 0 bases, with 12 bases left between them. CDR1 is MDHEN and CDR2 is SYDVKM in the germline V gene. This clonotype was found many times. Antigen specificity is unknown. Study outcomes and limitations: The study found TRBV28, TRBJ1-2 and TRBJ2-5 favored in persistent disease. Sample size, which was small, may have reduced accuracy.

Time point: persistent/refractory GD, antithyroid drugs over 5 years with positive TRAb. Researchers made the TCR library from RNA that was extracted from PBMCs. Those enrolled as patients came out of an endocrinology department in Xi'an, China. Combining iRepertoire HTBI primers with Arm-PCR of CDR3 regions, the authors built TCR beta libraries. Each CDR3 protein is one row after TCRdb ran MiXCR on the multiplex PCR reads. The repertoire holds roughly 450,000 distinct CDR3 sequences, around a fifth seen once, with around 12% in the top ten. J is TRBJ2-7 and V is TRBV28; D not certain. Specimen: peripheral blood mononuclear cells (PBMCs), collected when the disease was refractory, from a patient treated with antithyroid drugs. The receptor comes from a female donor with Graves disease. The CDR3 protein is CASRLEAYSYEQYF. The CDR3 nucleotides read TGTGCCAGCAGACTCGAGGCCTACTCCTACGAGCAGTACTTC.